This T cell receptor (beta chain) comes out of a study of identical twins. Template switching supplied a universal primer site; unique molecular identifiers were carried on the cDNA. In TCRdb, the 5' RACE reads were re-called with MiXCR into one record per CDR3 protein. This table has a few hundred thousand distinct CDR3 sequences, roughly 8.6% appearing once. The CDR3 loop spans 13 amino acids. V lost 5 bases to trimming and J lost 3 bases, with 10 bases between them. Study-level findings and limits: Its conclusions, products of cross-sectional statistical analysis, did not come from following the same donors.

This clonotype was counted at least ten times. Its antigen remains unknown. This sample also appeared in a second study, on yellow fever vaccine responses in identical twins.

Sequencing was carried out using memory (CD45RO+) T cells sorted from blood. This clonotype originated in a woman in her late teens or twenties in good health. The genes are TRBV12-3 or TRBV12-4 and TRBJ1-2; tentatively, D is TRBD1 (5 bases). CDR3 residues: CASSPGTDYGYTF. In nucleotides, the CDR3 is TGTGCCAGCAGTCCCGGGACGGACTATGGCTACACCTTC.